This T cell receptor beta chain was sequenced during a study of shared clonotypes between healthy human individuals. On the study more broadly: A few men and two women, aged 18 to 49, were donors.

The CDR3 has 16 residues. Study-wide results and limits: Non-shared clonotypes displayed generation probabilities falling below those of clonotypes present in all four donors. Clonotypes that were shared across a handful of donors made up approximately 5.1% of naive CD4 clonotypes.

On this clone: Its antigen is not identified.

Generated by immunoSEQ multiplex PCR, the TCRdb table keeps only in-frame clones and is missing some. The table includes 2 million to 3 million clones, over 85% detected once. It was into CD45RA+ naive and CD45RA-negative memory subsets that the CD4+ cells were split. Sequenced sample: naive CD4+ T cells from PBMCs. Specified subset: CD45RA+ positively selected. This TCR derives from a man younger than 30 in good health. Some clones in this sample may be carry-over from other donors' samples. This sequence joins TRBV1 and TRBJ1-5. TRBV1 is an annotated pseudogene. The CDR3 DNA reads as TGCACCAGCAGCCAAGATGAAAAGAGACGGCATCAGCCCCAGCATTTT. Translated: CTSSQDEKRRHQPQHF.